This T cell receptor (beta chain) was documented in a study of cytomegalovirus exposure and HLA in healthy donors. The PCR ran on 60 Vbeta and 13 Jbeta primers. TCRdb keeps only in-frame clones here, not all; method: immunoSEQ multiplex PCR. This specimen shows 130,000 or so clones; the ten leading clones hold 1.5% to 1.7%. V was pared by 8 bases and J by 1 base, with 9 bases between. The CDR3 runs 13 residues. The germline V gene has CDR1 SGHNT and CDR2 YENEEA. This chain uses TRBV11-3 with TRBJ2-1, with D uncertain. This TCR was recovered from a woman in her thirties or forties in good health and CMV-seronegative. Sequencing was done on a sample of PBMCs. DNA of the CDR3: TGTGCCAGCGGAAGCGCTTCCTACAATGAGCAGTTCTTC. Translating gives CASGSASYNEQFF.